One sample yielded the 32 T cell receptor beta chains listed below, sequenced in a study of graft-versus-host responses after intestinal transplantation (dated by TCRdb to about 2021). Libraries were constructed by the immunoSEQ multiplex PCR assay. TCRdb took over this immuneACCESS table, retaining in-frame rearrangements with V and J assigned. Such tables are incomplete; in checked studies, under half of the missing clones stem from an unresolved V gene, and the remainder is unexplained. In all, the sample holds under 95,000 clones, and around 92% of those were seen once. Roughly 2.6% of the sample is held by the ten biggest clonotypes. No cognate antigen is known for these TCRs. Taken with the paper, the label for time point translates to: cells obtained before transplantation from donor or recipient. The sequenced sample was unstimulated CD8+ T cells sorted from spleen or lymph node cells, obtained before intestinal transplant. These receptors all come from a human donor who received an intestinal transplant.

The chain joins TRBV2 to TRBJ2-6, with 9 nucleotides matching TRBD1. Germline V lookup: CDR1 SNHLY, CDR2 FYNNEI. This CDR3 has 17 residues. Trimming removed 5 bases from V and 1 base from J; junction bases left unmatched: 6. CDR3 in DNA: TGTGCCAGCAGTCCCGGGACAGGGCAGTCTGGGGCCAACGTCCTGACTTTC. Protein: CASSPGTGQSGANVLTF.

CDR3 nucleotides: TGTGCCAGCAGTAAAACTAAGACGAGGAGTAATGAAAAACTGTTTTTT. It is translated as CASSKTKTRSNEKLFF. The V gene is TRBV27, the J gene TRBJ1-4; D remains unclear. With 5 bases removed from V and 4 bases from J, the gap between germline ends came to 17 bases. The length of the CDR3 is 16 residues. The germline V gene has CDR1 MNHEY and CDR2 SMNVEV (reference sequence).

The chain uses TRBV6-5 and TRBJ1-2, with TRBD1 matching over 10 bases. The CDR3 loop spans 13 amino acids. Germline V gene sequence: CDR1 MNHEY, CDR2 SVGAGI. Trimming removed 4 bases from V and 6 bases from J; junction bases left unmatched: 2. CDR3 region: CASSSGTGDGYTF. The DNA of the CDR3 is TGTGCCAGCAGTTCCGGGACAGGGGATGGCTACACCTTC.

The chain employs TRBV5-1 and TRBJ1-5; D not resolved. The CDR3 runs to 13 residues. V was trimmed by 0 bases and J by 4 bases, leaving 5 bases between them. CDR1 and CDR2 from the germline V gene are SGHRS and YFSETQ. The CDR3 spells CASSLGVNQPQHF. DNA for the CDR3: TGCGCCAGCAGCTTGGGTGTAAATCAGCCCCAGCATTTT.

The V gene is TRBV4-1, the J gene TRBJ1-1; D unresolved. Trimming took off 0 bases at V and 0 bases at J, with 5 bases between the two ends. The CDR3 runs to 14 residues. The germline gives CDR1 MGHRA, CDR2 YSYEKL. CDR3 sequence: CASSQERVNTEAFF. CDR3 in DNA: TGCGCCAGCAGCCAAGAACGGGTGAACACTGAAGCTTTCTTT.

The V call is TRBV5-6, the J call TRBJ1-5, with 8 bases matching TRBD1. The CDR3 spans 14 residues. J gave up 4 bases and V 0 bases, and 0 bases lay outside the gene matches. Germline CDR1 and CDR2: SGHDT and YYEEEE. The chain's CDR3 is CASSLGTGNQPQHF. The CDR3 coding sequence is TGTGCCAGCAGCTTGGGGACAGGGAATCAGCCCCAGCATTTT.

V usage is TRBV5-1 and J usage is TRBJ1-1; a weak D match, TRBD1 (5 bases). V shed 0 bases and J shed 4 bases, with 10 bases lying between them. This CDR3 region has 14 residues. The germline V gene encodes CDR1 SGHRS and CDR2 YFSETQ. The CDR3 spells CASSLVAGVTEAFF. The CDR3 coding sequence is TGCGCCAGCAGCTTGGTCGCGGGGGTCACTGAAGCTTTCTTT. The complete variable domain, with remaining parts taken from reference TRBV5-1 and TRBJ1-1, reads KAGVTQTPRYLIKTRGQQVTLSCSPISGHRSVSWYQQTPGQGLQFLFEYFSETQRNKGNFPGRFSGRQFSNSRSEMNVSTLELGDSALYLCASSLVAGVTEAFFGQGTRLTVV.

V gene TRBV19 combines with J gene TRBJ2-7; TRBD2 is a possible D gene (5 bases). V was cut by 3 bases and J by 2 bases, with 14 bases left in between. This CDR3 comprises 15 residues. Germline CDR1 LNHDA, CDR2 SQIVND (reference sequence). DNA for the CDR3: TGTGCCAGTAGTATTGGTACTAGTCTACCCTACGAGCAGTACTTC. Protein: CASSIGTSLPYEQYF.

The V and J genes are TRBV5-1 and TRBJ2-6; no firm D call. Trimming stripped 3 bases from V and 7 bases from J, with 8 bases between. The CDR3 runs 13 residues. CDR1 is SGHRS and CDR2 is YFSETQ in the germline V gene. This CDR3 is CASSSYLANVLTF. Here the CDR3 DNA reads TGCGCCAGCAGCTCCTACTTAGCCAACGTCCTGACTTTC.

This sequence joins TRBV5-1 and TRBJ1-2; TRBD1 is a possible D gene (6 bases). V was trimmed by 0 bases and J by 0 bases, leaving 18 bases between them. This CDR3 contains 18 residues. Germline V gene sequence: CDR1 SGHRS, CDR2 YFSETQ. CDR3 nucleotide sequence: TGCGCCAGCAGCTTGGCCAGGGGCGGGCAGTCCACTAACTATGGCTACACCTTC. This codes for CASSLARGGQSTNYGYTF. The whole variable domain, remainder taken from reference TRBV5-1 and TRBJ1-2, is KAGVTQTPRYLIKTRGQQVTLSCSPISGHRSVSWYQQTPGQGLQFLFEYFSETQRNKGNFPGRFSGRQFSNSRSEMNVSTLELGDSALYLCASSLARGGQSTNYGYTFGSGTRLTVV.

This clone was detected only once. The chain combines TRBV7-6 with TRBJ1-5, with 8 positions matching TRBD1. The CDR3 is 13 residues long. V trimming: 5 bases; J trimming: 7 bases; junction bases outside the gene matches: 4. Germline CDR1 reads SGHVS; CDR2 reads FNYEAQ. CDR3 sequence: CASSKDRAQPQHF. The CDR3 DNA reads as TGTGCCAGCAGCAAGGACAGGGCCCAGCCCCAGCATTTT.

The chain has TRBV13 and TRBJ1-1, with 10 bases matching TRBD1. J lost 4 bases, V lost 5 bases, and 4 bases had no gene match. The CDR3 is 14 amino acids. Germline loops: CDR1 PRHDT, CDR2 FYEKMQ (reference sequence). CDR3 nucleotide sequence: TGTGCCAGCAGCCCTCGGGACAGGGGCACTGAAGCTTTCTTT. Translated: CASSPRDRGTEAFF.

The chain joins TRBV5-6 to TRBJ2-6; perhaps TRBD1 as D (6 bases). The V end was cut by 2 bases, the J end by 0 bases, with 6 bases between. Germline V gene data show CDR1 as SGHDT and CDR2 as YYEEEE. CDR3 length: 15 residues. The CDR3 sequence: CASSLGGSGANVLTF. As DNA, the CDR3 is TGTGCCAGCAGCTTAGGGGGCTCTGGGGCCAACGTCCTGACTTTC.

This chain links TRBV13 with TRBJ2-3; D unresolved. Per the germline V gene, CDR1 is PRHDT and CDR2 is FYEKMQ (reference sequence). V lost 4 bases, J lost 2 bases, and 4 bases lay in between. The CDR3 is 12 residues long. The CDR3 reads CASSSNTDTQYF. In DNA form, the CDR3 reads TGTGCCAGCAGCTCAAACACAGATACGCAGTATTTT. Combining the CDR3 with reference TRBV13 and TRBJ2-3 gives the whole variable domain AAGVIQSPRHLIKEKRETATLKCYPIPRHDTVYWYQQGPGQDPQFLISFYEKMQSDKGSIPDRFSAQQFSDYHSELNMSSLELGDSALYFCASSSNTDTQYFGPGTRLTVL.

The rearrangement joins TRBV10-3 to TRBJ2-6, with 7 bases fitting TRBD1. This CDR3 is 15 amino acids long. CDR1 and CDR2 from the germline V gene are ENHRY and SYGVKD. V shed 7 bases and J 1 base; nucleotides not matched to a gene: 4. In DNA, the CDR3 is TGTGCCATCAACAGGGGAACTTCTGGGGCCAACGTCCTGACTTTC. Protein: CAINRGTSGANVLTF.

The rearrangement joins TRBV13 to TRBJ1-2, with 9 bases aligning to TRBD1. This CDR3 is built from 17 residues. Trimming took 7 bases from V and 5 from J; bases not matched to a gene: 17. The germline CDR1 and CDR2 sequences are PRHDT and FYEKMQ (reference sequence). CDR3 protein: CASTHRGQGSSSYGYTF. The CDR3 nucleotides read TGTGCCAGCACCCATAGGGGACAGGGTTCCTCTTCGTATGGCTACACCTTC.

The CDR3 sequence: CASSRGGQGQREKLFF. The CDR3 coding sequence is TGCGCCAGCAGCCGAGGAGGACAGGGCCAGAGGGAAAAACTGTTTTTT. The chain employs TRBV4-1 and TRBJ1-4, with 8 bases fitting TRBD1. J was trimmed by 8 bases and V by 4 bases; bases with no gene match: 12. The germline V gene encodes CDR1 MGHRA and CDR2 YSYEKL. The CDR3 covers 16 residues.

V and J are TRBV6-5 and TRBJ1-1; D is unresolved. From germline, CDR1 is MNHEY and CDR2 SVGAGI. V was clipped by 6 bases and J by 2 bases, with 7 bases between them. The CDR3 is 12 amino acids. The CDR3 loop reads CASSLRNTEAFF. The CDR3 DNA reads TGTGCCAGCAGCCTTAGAAACACTGAAGCTTTCTTT.

V is TRBV9 and J is TRBJ1-1, with a weak D call TRBD1 (5 bases). The V end lost 3 bases, the J end lost 1 base, and 7 bases lay between the germline ends. The CDR3 sequence is 13 residues long. Germline values: CDR1 SGDLS, CDR2 YYNGEE. CDR3 loop: CASSGGGNTEAFF. The CDR3 DNA reads TGTGCCAGCAGCGGGGGGGGGAACACTGAAGCTTTCTTT.

The gene calls are TRBV20-1 and TRBJ1-2; unclear D gene. This CDR3 contains 11 residues. The germline V gene has CDR1 DFQATT and CDR2 SNEGSKA (reference sequence). The V gene lost 8 bases and the J gene lost 4 bases, with 11 bases spanning the gap. The CDR3 nucleotides are TGCAGTCGAGGGTCCCCCTATGGCTACACCTTC. Encoded protein: CSRGSPYGYTF.

The chain uses TRBV19 and TRBJ2-1; TRBD2 matches at 8 bases. The CDR3 sequence is 15 residues long. J lost 4 bases, V lost 7 bases, and 9 bases had no gene match. Germline V gene lookup returns CDR1 LNHDA and CDR2 SQIVND (reference sequence). Here the CDR3 reads CASNPAGGLYNEQFF. The DNA for the CDR3 is TGTGCCAGTAACCCTGCGGGAGGCCTATACAATGAGCAGTTCTTC.

The V gene is TRBV2, the J gene TRBJ1-2; perhaps TRBD1 as D (6 bases). Germline CDR1 SNHLY, CDR2 FYNNEI. V lost 6 bases and J lost 4, with 21 bases in between. The CDR3 has 16 residues. CDR3 sequence reads: CASSSPSEGVVYGYTF. The CDR3 DNA is TGTGCCAGCAGCTCTCCAAGTGAGGGGGTGGTCTATGGCTACACCTTC.

The J gene is TRBJ2-1, the V gene TRBV27; D perhaps matches TRBD2 (6 bases). Germline-derived CDR1 and CDR2 are MNHEY and SMNVEV (reference sequence). This CDR3 is 15 amino acids long. The ends were cut back, 2 bases at V and 2 bases at J, with 10 bases in the middle. DNA of the CDR3: TGTGCCAGCAGTTTACCGCGGGGCCCCTACAATGAGCAGTTCTTC. Translated: CASSLPRGPYNEQFF.

The rearrangement uses TRBV2 and TRBJ2-7; TRBD2 is a possible D gene (5 bases). Germline V CDR1 and CDR2: SNHLY, FYNNEI. The CDR3 is 11 amino acids. V was clipped by 1 base and J by 7 bases, with 5 bases between them. The CDR3 loop reads CASSEGGEQYF. CDR3 in DNA: TGTGCCAGCAGTGAAGGAGGGGAGCAGTACTTC.

This chain connects TRBV14 to TRBJ2-5; D perhaps matches TRBD2 (6 bases). The V gene lost 1 base and the J gene lost 2 bases, with 11 bases spanning the gap. The CDR3 totals 15 residues. Germline V CDR1 and CDR2: SGHDN, FVKESK. The CDR3 DNA reads TGTGCCAGCAGCCAAGCGGAGGGGTCACAAGAGACCCAGTACTTC. Protein product: CASSQAEGSQETQYF. Together with reference TRBV14 and TRBJ2-5, the CDR3 gives the full variable domain: EAGVTQFPSHSVIEKGQTVTLRCDPISGHDNLYWYRRVMGKEIKFLLHFVKESKQDESGMPNNRFLAERTGGTYSTLKVQPAELEDSGVYFCASSQAEGSQETQYFGPGTRLLVL.

The rearrangement joins TRBV6-5 to TRBJ2-5; D perhaps matches TRBD1 (5 bases). Trimming pared 1 base from V and 8 bases from J, leaving 14 bases between. The CDR3 sequence is 14 residues long. Germline V gene lookup returns CDR1 MNHEY and CDR2 SVGAGI. CDR3 amino acids: CASSYFSGSDTQYF. The CDR3 DNA sequence: TGTGCCAGCAGTTACTTTTCAGGGTCTGACACCCAGTACTTC.

The V call is TRBV5-6, the J call TRBJ2-1; 8 positions match TRBD2. Trimming removed 0 bases from V and 4 bases from J; junction bases left unmatched: 3. CDR1 is SGHDT and CDR2 is YYEEEE in the germline V gene. The CDR3 extends over 15 amino acids. CDR3 loop: CASSLVGLDYNEQFF. The CDR3 DNA is TGTGCCAGCAGCTTGGTGGGACTAGATTACAATGAGCAGTTCTTC. Variable domain in full (rest from reference TRBV5-6 and TRBJ2-1): DAGVTQSPTHLIKTRGQQVTLRCSPKSGHDTVSWYQQALGQGPQFIFQYYEEEERQRGNFPDRFSGHQFPNYSSELNVNALLLGDSALYLCASSLVGLDYNEQFFGPGTRLTVL.

The chain links TRBV5-8 to TRBJ2-3, with 15 bases identical to TRBD2. There are 16 residues in the CDR3. V was clipped by 4 bases and J by 6 bases; unmatched bases: 6. From germline, CDR1 is SGHTS and CDR2 YDEGEE. CDR3 nucleotide sequence: TGTGCCAGCAGCGCGGGACTAGCGGGAGGTTGGGATACGCAGTATTTT. Translation: CASSAGLAGGWDTQYF.

This chain uses TRBV6-4 with TRBJ2-3, with 11 positions matching TRBD1. The CDR3 contains 16 residues. The germline V gene encodes CDR1 MRHNA and CDR2 SNTAGT. V was clipped by 6 bases and J by 1 base; unmatched bases: 6. The CDR3 region has the DNA TGTGCCAGCAGCCCCGGGGGACAGGGGGGCACAGATACGCAGTATTTT. Its translation: CASSPGGQGGTDTQYF.

This chain connects TRBV30 to TRBJ2-6; D unresolved. CDR3 size: 14 residues. Trimming cost V 3 bases and J 0 bases, with 6 bases left between them. Germline V gene sequence: CDR1 GTSNPN, CDR2 SVGIG (reference sequence). As DNA, the CDR3 is TGTGCCTGGAGCCTCTACTCTGGGGCCAACGTCCTGACTTTC. Translating gives CAWSLYSGANVLTF.

This clone was seen a single time. V usage is TRBV10-2 and J usage is TRBJ1-1; TRBD1 might be the D (6 bases). Deletions cut 6 bases from V and 0 bases from J, with 11 bases between. CDR1 and CDR2 from the germline V gene are WSHSY and SAAADI. There are 14 residues in the CDR3. The chain's CDR3 is CASSADRLNTEAFF. CDR3 nucleotide sequence: TGCGCCAGCAGCGCCGACAGGTTGAACACTGAAGCTTTCTTT.

The chain couples TRBV6-1 to TRBJ2-7, with 10 bases matching TRBD1. CDR1 and CDR2 from the germline V gene are MNHNS and SASEGT. This CDR3 comprises 11 residues. J was trimmed by 4 bases and V by 11 bases; bases with no gene match: 2. CDR3 bases: TGTGCCGGACAGGGGGGGTACGAGCAGTACTTC. Encoded protein: CAGQGGYEQYF.